This TCR beta chain was identified during a study of cytomegalovirus exposure and HLA in healthy donors. The PCR was carried out with 60 Vbeta primers and 13 Jbeta primers. TCRdb's table, derived via immunoSEQ multiplex PCR, lists solely in-frame clones and lacks some. The sample shows approximately 110,000 clones, just under 75% of them seen only once. The CDR3 consists of 13 residues. Germline-derived CDR1 and CDR2 are SGHNT and YENEEA. The junction had 3 bases not matched to a gene; V was cut back by 5 bases and J by 4 bases. The sample was PBMCs. This clonotype originated in a man aged 50 to 60 in good health and CMV-seropositive. The chain joins TRBV11-3 to TRBJ2-3; TRBD1 matches 7 bases. The CDR3 bases are TGTGCCAGCAGCACCGACAGGGCAGATACGCAGTATTTT. It encodes CASSTDRADTQYF.